The 18 T cell receptor beta chains given below trace back to one sample, sequenced in a study of a mutant IDH1 vaccine in newly diagnosed glioma. The time point is: week 11, during vaccination. In the vaccine, a single dose held 300 ug of the mutant IDH1 20-mer peptide, along with topical imiquimod. Data came from immunoSEQ multiplex PCR; TCRdb stores just in-frame clones and leaves some out. The sample includes under 150,000 clones, around 80% of them seen just once. No antigen is known for these receptors. The sequencing used PBMCs, collected from a glioma patient whose treatment included an IDH1 peptide vaccine. The receptors shown here come from a man aged 40-49 years with glioma.

The chain uses TRBV7-9 and TRBJ2-7; D gene unclear. The germline V and J ends were trimmed by 1 base and 2 bases, with 9 bases remaining between them. Looked up from germline, CDR1 is SEHNR and CDR2 is FQNEAQ (reference sequence). This CDR3 is 14 amino acids long. This CDR3 reads CASSLDQVAYEQYF. In nucleotides, the CDR3 is TGTGCCAGCAGCTTAGATCAGGTTGCCTACGAGCAGTACTTC. Supplemented by reference TRBV7-9 and TRBJ2-7, the full variable domain reads DTGVSQNPRHKITKRGQNVTFRCDPISEHNRLYWYRQTLGQGPEFLTYFQNEAQLEKSRLLSDRFSAERPKGSFSTLEIQRTEQGDSAMYLCASSLDQVAYEQYFGPGTRLTVT.

Comment on this clone: No DNA is shown, since the ends of the CDR3 on it are uncertain; the CDR3 is the one TCRdb lists. V gene TRBV27 combines with J gene TRBJ2-7; TRBD2 was called by the table and not checked on the DNA. Per germline, CDR1 MNHEY and CDR2 SMNVEV (reference sequence). Both ends counted, the CDR3 spans 15 residues. Here the CDR3 reads CASSSSTPSGYEQYF.

With regard to this clone: The sample has other DNA sequences that encode this CDR3 too. V gene TRBV11-3 combines with J gene TRBJ2-5; 8 bases line up with TRBD1. CDR3 size: 14 residues. V was clipped by 5 bases and J by 1 base; unmatched bases: 3. The germline CDR1 and CDR2 sequences are SGHNT and YENEEA. CDR3 nucleotides: TGTGCCAGCAGCCTAGGACAGGGCCAAGAGACCCAGTACTTC. This gives the protein CASSLGQGQETQYF.

The CDR3 DNA is TGCAGCGCTGGGGGTATGGCAGGGGGTTTGGCAAAACTGTTTTTT. Protein sequence: CSAGGMAGGLAKLFF. The V and J genes are TRBV29-1 and TRBJ1-4; 7 nucleotides agree with TRBD1. Germline V gene data show CDR1 as SQVTM and CDR2 as ANQGSEA. Trimming cost V 7 bases and J 10 bases; bases outside gene matches: 18. CDR3 length equals 15 residues.

The CDR3 DNA follows: TGCAGCGTTCTCCTGCCAAGGCGGCAGGGGACTGAAGCTTTCTTT. Protein sequence: CSVLLPRRQGTEAFF. This chain links TRBV29-1 with TRBJ1-1; D perhaps matches TRBD1 (6 bases). The CDR3 has 15 amino acids. Between the trimmed V and J ends, which lost 5 bases and 5 bases, there was a span of 21 bases. From germline, CDR1 is SQVTM and CDR2 ANQGSEA.

The chain uses TRBV5-1 and TRBJ2-2, with D perhaps TRBD1 (5 bases). V was trimmed by 0 bases and J by 2 bases, leaving 14 bases between them. The CDR3 runs to 17 residues. Germline lookup yields CDR1 SGHRS and CDR2 YFSETQ. The CDR3 coding sequence is TGCGCCAGCAGCTTGGGGGTCGGCAGGGTTAACACCGGGGAGCTGTTTTTT. Its translation: CASSLGVGRVNTGELFF.

The chain combines TRBV28 with TRBJ2-7; 11 bases match TRBD1. Germline-derived CDR1 and CDR2 are MDHEN and SYDVKM. The CDR3 extends over 15 amino acids. The junction had 11 bases not matched to a gene; V was cut back by 7 bases and J by 6 bases. The CDR3 spells CASITTDRGRVEQYF. CDR3 in DNA: TGTGCCAGCATCACAACGGACAGGGGGCGTGTCGAGCAGTACTTC.

V and J are TRBV4-2 and TRBJ1-3, with 12 bases fitting TRBD1. The germline V gene has CDR1 LGHNA and CDR2 YNFKEQ. Trimming cost V 1 base and J 1 base; bases outside gene matches: 11. This CDR3 has 20 residues. The CDR3 nucleotides are TGTGCCAGCAGCCAAGTGACCGGGACAGGGGGCGCGAAGTCTGGAAACACCATATATTTT. Translated: CASSQVTGTGGAKSGNTIYF.

The V call is TRBV4-2, the J call TRBJ1-3; D is perhaps TRBD1 (6 bases). CDR1 is LGHNA and CDR2 is YNFKEQ in the germline V gene. This CDR3 spans 17 amino acids. Trimming removed 3 bases at V and 0 bases at J, with 15 bases between. The CDR3 protein is CASSQWKGDLSGNTIYF. CDR3 nucleotide sequence: TGTGCCAGCAGCCAGTGGAAGGGGGATCTCTCTGGAAACACCATATATTTT.

J is TRBJ2-5 and V is TRBV6-5; D gene unclear. With the DNA end fitting TRBJ2-7 better, the J assignment may be wrong. Germline V CDR1 and CDR2: MNHEY, SVGAGI. CDR3 length: 15 residues. CDR3 sequence: CASRIQSQSRYEQYF. The CDR3 nucleotides read TGTGCCAGCAGAATACAAAGTCAGTCCCGCTACGAGCAGTACTTC.

In its sample, this clone was seen a few times. CDR3 residues: CASSWDSSYEQYF. The CDR3 coding sequence is TGTGCCAGCAGCTGGGACAGCTCCTACGAGCAGTACTTC. This chain links TRBV2 with TRBJ2-7, with TRBD1 matching 7 bases. The CDR3 is 13 residues long. The germline V gene encodes CDR1 SNHLY and CDR2 FYNNEI. V lost 6 bases, J lost 0 bases, and 2 bases stayed unmatched.

The gene calls are TRBV6-6 and TRBJ2-4; 10 bases align to TRBD2. Germline lookup yields CDR1 MNHNY and CDR2 SVGAGI (reference sequence). CDR3 length equals 15 residues. After removal of 0 bases from V and 14 bases from J, the junction contained 10 bases not matched to a gene. The CDR3 sequence: CASSYSSLAGVGEYF. The CDR3 bases are TGTGCCAGCAGTTACTCGAGTCTAGCGGGAGTCGGGGAGTACTTC.

This clone has just a few counts. The chain combines TRBV30 with TRBJ1-4, with D hard to call. The CDR3 is made up of 12 amino acids. The germline V gene encodes CDR1 GTSNPN and CDR2 SVGIG (reference sequence). The ends were cut back, 5 bases at V and 5 bases at J, with 9 bases in the middle. Written as DNA, the CDR3 is TGTGCCTGGCGAACCCAAAATGAAAAACTGTTTTTT. It is translated as CAWRTQNEKLFF.

This clone came up once. The CDR3 loop is CASSVTRTGELFF. CDR3 nucleotide sequence: TGTGCCAGTAGTGTCACTAGGACCGGGGAGCTGTTTTTT. V gene TRBV19 combines with J gene TRBJ2-2, with D possibly being TRBD2 (5 bases). CDR3 length: 13 amino acids. CDR1 and CDR2 from the germline V gene are LNHDA and SQIVND (reference sequence). Trimming removed 5 bases from V and 5 bases from J, with 9 bases in between.

This chain connects TRBV10-1 to TRBJ2-2; 13 bases are shared with TRBD2. V was pared by 3 bases and J by 2 bases, with 12 bases of the junction left unmatched. This CDR3 has 20 amino acids. Germline-derived CDR1 and CDR2 are WNHNN and SYGVQD (reference sequence). The CDR3 DNA reads as TGCGCCAGCAGTGACTCGACTAGCGGGGGGCCCTACCCTAACACCGGGGAGCTGTTTTTT. Translated, it gives CASSDSTSGGPYPNTGELFF.

The V and J genes are TRBV29-1 and TRBJ2-5; no firm D call. CDR1 and CDR2 (germline): SQVTM, ANQGSEA. Trimming pared 4 bases from V and 3 bases from J, leaving 15 bases between. This CDR3 spans 14 amino acids. CDR3 region: CSVVEKGSKETQYF. Here the CDR3 DNA reads TGCAGCGTTGTTGAGAAAGGATCCAAAGAGACCCAGTACTTC.

The V gene is TRBV5-5, the J gene TRBJ2-5; TRBD1 matches 9 bases. After removal of 3 bases from V and 4 bases from J, the junction contained 7 bases not matched to a gene. Germline V gene lookup returns CDR1 SGHKS and CDR2 YYEKEE (reference sequence). The CDR3 is made up of 15 amino acids. CDR3 DNA sequence: TGTGCCAGCAGCTCGTCACAGGGGGCAAGAGAGACCCAGTACTTC. This sequence encodes CASSSSQGARETQYF.

This clone was seen once. V is TRBV5-6 and J is TRBJ1-1; 9 bases map to TRBD1. Losses at the gene ends were 4 bases for V and 5 bases for J; bases not matched to a gene: 12. Germline CDR1 and CDR2: SGHDT and YYEEEE. The CDR3 consists of 16 residues. The CDR3 spells CASSVAGTGIRTEAFF. The CDR3 coding sequence is TGTGCCAGCAGCGTAGCCGGGACAGGGATTCGGACTGAAGCTTTCTTT.